The rows below give T cell receptor beta chains drawn from one sample of a study of blood T cell repertoires in COVID-19. Produced via immunoSEQ multiplex PCR; TCRdb's table is partial and in-frame only. The data show about 100,000 clones, with about 86% seen just once and 13% held by the top ten. The sequenced sample consisted of peripheral blood. These receptors were collected from a woman aged 55-69 years in a cohort sampled during active or convalescent COVID-19. CDR3s include the opening cysteine and the closing phenylalanine or tryptophan. A D gene is named only where the DNA matches it firmly. Expanded clones get a size class; other rows say once, few or many, or leave the size out.

TRBJ2-7,.,.,TRBV28,CASSLLVLEYEQYF,TGTGCCAGCAGTTTACTAGTTTTAGAATACGAGCAGTACTTC
TRBJ1-6,.,TRBD1,TRBV2,CASVDRDRINSPLHF,TGTGCCAGCGTGGACCGGGACAGAATTAATTCACCCCTCCACTTT
TRBJ1-5,.,.,TRBV28,CASSSGGPSQPQHF,TGTGCCAGCAGCTCCGGGGGTCCATCTCAGCCCCAGCATTTT
TRBJ2-1,.,.,TRBV20-1,CSARKGASQFF,TGCAGTGCTAGAAAAGGGGCCTCTCAGTTCTTC
TRBJ1-1,.,.,TRBV3-1/TRBV3-2,CASSQGSASGLNTEAFF,TGTGCCAGCAGCCAAGGTAGCGCGAGTGGTTTGAACACTGAAGCTTTCTTT
TRBJ1-2,.,TRBD1,TRBV5-1,CASSLVGQGARGYTF,TGCGCCAGCAGCTTGGTGGGACAGGGGGCTCGAGGCTACACCTTC
TRBJ1-4,.,.,TRBV6-5,CASSIHRAYNEKLFF,TGTGCCAGCAGTATACACAGGGCGTATAATGAAAAACTGTTTTTT
TRBJ2-7,once,TRBD1,TRBV19,CASLDRVGKGSYEQYF,TGTGCCAGTCTTGACAGGGTCGGAAAGGGTTCTTACGAGCAGTACTTC
TRBJ2-5,.,TRBD1,TRBV24-1,CATSSTGGRLQETQYF,TGTGCCACCAGCAGTACAGGGGGCCGGCTACAAGAGACCCAGTACTTC
TRBJ2-1,once,.,TRBV15,CATSSTITGTAYNEQFF,TGTGCCACCAGCAGCACCATTACAGGGACCGCCTACAATGAGCAGTTCTTC
TRBJ1-3,few,TRBD1,TRBV9,CASSALRGLSGNTIYF,TGTGCCAGCAGCGCTCTAAGGGGGCTCTCTGGAAACACCATATATTTT
TRBJ1-4,.,.,TRBV18,CASSPLREGVNEKLFF,TGTGCCAGCTCACCCCTCAGGGAGGGAGTAAACGAAAAACTGTTTTTT
TRBJ1-5,few,TRBD1,TRBV2,CASSEHGTGNQPQHF,TGTGCCAGCAGTGAACACGGGACAGGGAATCAGCCCCAGCATTTT
TRBJ2-5,once,TRBD1,TRBV5-4,CASSLSPGQQETQYF,TGTGCCAGCAGCTTGAGCCCGGGACAGCAAGAGACCCAGTACTTC
TRBJ1-4,.,.,TRBV6-5,CASSFQGGEKLFF,TGTGCCAGCAGTTTTCAGGGTGGGGAAAAACTGTTTTTT
TRBJ2-1,.,TRBD1,TRBV3-1/TRBV3-2,CASSRTGGGYNEQFF,TGTGCCAGCAGCCGGACAGGGGGCGGTTACAATGAGCAGTTCTTC
TRBJ2-2,.,.,TRBV19,CASSASRDITGELFF,TGTGCCAGTAGTGCATCCCGGGATATTACCGGGGAGCTGTTTTTT
TRBJ1-1,.,.,TRBV10-2,CASSDHDRNTEAFF,TGCGCCAGCAGTGACCACGACAGGAACACTGAAGCTTTCTTT
TRBJ2-2,once,TRBD1,TRBV30,CAWSVGGLNTGELFF,TGTGCCTGGAGTGTAGGGGGCTTGAACACCGGGGAGCTGTTTTTT
TRBJ1-3,.,.,TRBV18,CASSPYQGDSGNTIYF,TGTGCCAGCTCACCCTATCAAGGGGACTCTGGAAACACCATATATTTT
TRBJ1-2,.,.,TRBV7-2,CASSSRQGTYGYTF,TGTGCCAGCAGCTCTAGGCAGGGAACCTATGGCTACACCTTC
TRBJ2-3,.,.,TRBV11-3,CASSLYKDTQYF,TGTGCCAGCAGCTTATACAAGGATACGCAGTATTTT
TRBJ2-1,.,.,TRBV29-1,CSVGQINEQFF,TGCAGCGTCGGACAGATCAATGAGCAGTTCTTC
TRBJ2-7,.,.,TRBV2,CASRDYRVGYEQYF,TGTGCCAGCAGAGACTACAGGGTTGGCTACGAGCAGTACTTC